Following are 32 T cell receptor beta chains from one sample sequenced in a study of regulatory T cells in long-lasting Graves disease. Sequencing libraries for TCR beta were prepared with iRepertoire HTBI primers and Arm-PCR of CDR3 regions. TCRdb ran MiXCR on the multiplex PCR reads and lists one entry per CDR3 protein. Among 400,000 to 500,000 distinct CDR3 sequences listed, about 15% were seen once. The time point denotes: newly diagnosed GD, antithyroid drugs for less than 3 months. TCR sequences were obtained from RNA taken from PBMCs. These data also featured in a second study, about T cells in Graves' hyperthyroidism and ophthalmopathy.

This sample comprised peripheral blood mononuclear cells (PBMCs), obtained at new diagnosis, from a patient treated with antithyroid drugs. The receptors derive from a woman aged 30 to 39 with Graves disease.

This clonotype was found a few times. The chain links TRBV10-3 to TRBJ1-1; unclear D gene. The CDR3 spans 13 residues. In germline, CDR1 is ENHRY, CDR2 SYGVKD. The germline V and J ends were trimmed by 4 bases and 4 bases, with 10 bases remaining between them. For the CDR3, the DNA is TGTGCCATCAGTGTCTTGGTAGGCACTGAAGCTTTCTTT. Protein: CAISVLVGTEAFF.

This clonotype was recorded at least ten times. The chain has TRBV29-1 and TRBJ2-7; D may be TRBD2 (5 bases). V lost 0 bases, J lost 5 bases, and 20 bases lay in between. Germline-derived CDR1 and CDR2 are SQVTM and ANQGSEA. The CDR3 has 16 amino acids. CDR3 nucleotides: TGCAGCGTTGAAGATCTTGGTGGACGGAGGTTAAACGAGCAGTACTTC. It is translated as CSVEDLGGRRLNEQYF.

V and J are TRBV28 and TRBJ2-1; the D gene is possibly TRBD1 (6 bases). This CDR3 is 15 amino acids long. Trimming stripped 6 bases from V and 4 bases from J, with 16 bases between. Germline values: CDR1 MDHEN, CDR2 SYDVKM. The CDR3 DNA reads TGTGCCAGCAGATCAGAACCGGGACAATACAATGAGCAGTTCTTC. This gives the protein CASRSEPGQYNEQFF.

This clonotype was found a few times. The chain uses TRBV2 and TRBJ1-2; maybe TRBD1 (6 bases). The CDR3 loop spans 14 amino acids. Germline V gives CDR1 SNHLY, CDR2 FYNNEI. The V end was cut by 7 bases, the J end by 3 bases, with 15 bases between. The CDR3 loop is CASIIPGADYGYTF. In nucleotides, the CDR3 is TGTGCCAGCATTATTCCGGGGGCGGACTATGGCTACACCTTC.

The sample holds many counts of this clonotype. The V call is TRBV4-1, the J call TRBJ1-1, with a possible D match to TRBD1 (6 bases). The CDR3 loop spans 15 amino acids. Germline V gene lookup returns CDR1 MGHRA and CDR2 YSYEKL. Deletions cut 0 bases from V and 1 base from J, with 9 bases between. CDR3 amino acids: CASSQDRGGNTEAFF. The CDR3 DNA is TGCGCCAGCAGCCAAGACCGAGGGGGGAACACTGAAGCTTTCTTT.

In this sample, this clonotype turned up many times. This chain links TRBV11-3 with TRBJ2-7; D not resolved. Germline lookup yields CDR1 SGHNT and CDR2 YENEEA. This CDR3 is 12 amino acids long. Trimming removed 6 bases from V and 6 bases from J, with 12 bases in between. This CDR3 reads CASSERLREQYF. The CDR3 nucleotides read TGTGCCAGCAGTGAGAGGTTACGCGAGCAGTACTTC.

This chain joins TRBV9 and TRBJ1-4, with 7 bases matching TRBD1. V gave up 0 bases and J gave up 8 bases; unmatched junction bases: 7. Germline V gene sequence: CDR1 SGDLS, CDR2 YYNGEE. The CDR3 runs to 15 residues. Here the CDR3 reads CASSVAPDREEKLFF. CDR3 nucleotide sequence: TGTGCCAGCAGCGTAGCCCCCGACAGGGAGGAAAAACTGTTTTTT.

This clonotype was observed many times. The V gene is TRBV5-1, the J gene TRBJ2-7; 14 bases line up with TRBD2. V lost 0 bases to trimming and J lost 7 bases; unmatched junction nucleotides: 9. The CDR3 runs 17 residues. Per germline, CDR1 SGHRS and CDR2 YFSETQ. CDR3 sequence reads: CASSLALRTSGRREQYF. CDR3 DNA sequence: TGCGCCAGCAGCTTGGCCCTTAGGACTAGCGGGAGGAGGGAGCAGTACTTC. The full variable domain, in which reference TRBV5-1 and TRBJ2-7 provide the parts outside the CDR3, is KAGVTQTPRYLIKTRGQQVTLSCSPISGHRSVSWYQQTPGQGLQFLFEYFSETQRNKGNFPGRFSGRQFSNSRSEMNVSTLELGDSALYLCASSLALRTSGRREQYFGPGTRLTVT.

This clonotype was observed many times. CDR3 in amino acids: CASSNRRGQITEAFF. The DNA of the CDR3 is TGCGCCAGCAGCAACCGGCGGGGACAGATCACTGAAGCTTTCTTT. The gene calls are TRBV5-1 and TRBJ1-1; TRBD1 agrees at 7 bases. The CDR3 contains 15 residues. V was clipped by 4 bases and J by 4 bases; unmatched bases: 10. Looked up from germline, CDR1 is SGHRS and CDR2 is YFSETQ.

This clonotype showed up many times. The rearrangement links TRBV5-1 to TRBJ2-1, with D possibly being TRBD2 (5 bases). The germline CDR1 and CDR2 sequences are SGHRS and YFSETQ. The CDR3 length is 15 residues. V lost 1 base and J lost 5, with 13 bases in between. CDR3 protein: CASSLTGGGNNEQFF. In DNA form, the CDR3 reads TGCGCCAGCAGCTTGACGGGTGGAGGTAACAATGAGCAGTTCTTC.

This clonotype was counted ten times or more. The V call is TRBV7-3, the J call TRBJ2-3, with 10 bases identical to TRBD2. V was clipped by 9 bases and J by 1 base; unmatched bases: 7. Germline CDR1 SGHTA, CDR2 FQGTGA. The CDR3 totals 15 residues. The CDR3 here is CASSSGRFGTDTQYF. DNA for the CDR3: TGTGCCAGTAGTAGCGGGAGGTTCGGCACAGATACGCAGTATTTT.

This clonotype came up once. This may arise from a read error, as a much more abundant clone is one base away. The missing conserved phenylalanine or tryptophan at the end of this CDR3 makes a read error likely. This sequence joins TRBV7-9 and TRBJ2-1; D may be TRBD1 or TRBD2 (5 bases each). The CDR3 has 16 residues. The germline V gene encodes CDR1 SEHNR and CDR2 FQNEAQ (reference sequence). V was clipped by 5 bases and J by 0 bases, with 14 bases between them. CDR3 residues: CASSPHGAGSYNEQFC. CDR3 in DNA: TGTGCCAGCAGCCCCCACGGGGCTGGCTCCTACAATGAGCAGTTCTGC.

This clonotype has ten or more counts. The chain has TRBV7-2 and TRBJ2-3, with D perhaps given as TRBD1 or TRBD2 (5 bases each). The length of the CDR3 is 16 residues. The germline gives CDR1 SGHTA, CDR2 FQGNSA. The ends were cut back, 2 bases at V and 0 bases at J, with 12 bases in the middle. The CDR3 sequence is CASSLRGVTSTDTQYF. The CDR3 coding sequence is TGTGCCAGCAGCTTAAGAGGGGTAACGAGCACAGATACGCAGTATTTT.

The count of this clonotype is one. One base away lies a much larger clone, so this may be a sequencing read error. CDR3 in amino acids: CASSGRGNEQYF. CDR3 DNA: TGTGCCAGCAGTGGCCGTGGGAATGAGCAGTACTTC. The chain joins TRBV2 to TRBJ2-5; no clear D. This CDR3 has 12 residues. V was shortened by 4 bases and J by 11 bases, with 14 bases between the two germline ends. Germline CDR1 is SNHLY and CDR2 is FYNNEI.

V is TRBV20-1 and J is TRBJ1-4, with D tentatively TRBD1 (5 bases). Deletions cut 6 bases from V and 7 bases from J, with 18 bases between. CDR1 is DFQATT and CDR2 is SNEGSKA in the germline V gene (reference sequence). CDR3 size: 14 residues. The CDR3 bases are TGCAGTGCATTAATTCCGGACACCGGTGAAAAACTGTTTTTT. Its translation is CSALIPDTGEKLFF.

This clonotype occurred many times. This chain joins TRBV6-5 and TRBJ1-1; possible D gene TRBD1, 5 bases. The CDR3 has 17 residues. The germline gives CDR1 MNHEY, CDR2 SVGAGI. With 4 bases removed from V and 1 base from J, the gap between germline ends came to 19 bases. The CDR3 reads CASSSHALRGTNTEAFF. CDR3 DNA sequence: TGTGCCAGCAGTTCCCACGCTCTACGGGGGACGAACACTGAAGCTTTCTTT.

This chain joins TRBV6-1 and TRBJ1-3, with 7 bases lining up with TRBD1. The V gene's germline CDR1 is MNHNS and CDR2 SASEGT. The CDR3 consists of 16 residues. The trim removed 6 bases at V and 2 bases at J, leaving 10 bases unmatched. CDR3: CASRLTGAPAGNTIYF. The CDR3 region has the DNA TGTGCCAGCAGGCTCACAGGGGCGCCCGCTGGAAACACCATATATTTT.

This clonotype has ten or more counts. The chain joins TRBV3-1 to TRBJ2-2; D is uncertain. With 5 bases removed from V and 5 bases from J, the gap between germline ends came to 12 bases. In germline, CDR1 is LGHDT, CDR2 YNNKEL (reference sequence). This CDR3 has 14 amino acids. The CDR3 sequence is CASSAEKGTGELFF. The CDR3 bases are TGTGCCAGCAGCGCAGAAAAAGGAACCGGGGAGCTGTTTTTT.

In this sample, this clonotype turned up many times. The chain couples TRBV2 to TRBJ2-1; TRBD2 might be the D (5 bases). In germline, CDR1 is SNHLY, CDR2 FYNNEI. CDR3 length: 16 residues. V was shortened by 6 bases and J by 9 bases, with 24 bases between the two germline ends. CDR3 bases: TGTGCCAGCAGATCGGGCCCACTAGTCGGTGCGGCTGAGCAGTTCTTC. Translated: CASRSGPLVGAAEQFF.

V and J are TRBV30 and TRBJ1-5; weak D call: TRBD1 (5 bases). The germline CDR1 and CDR2 sequences are GTSNPN and SVGIG (reference sequence). The CDR3 loop spans 14 amino acids. Deletions cut 2 bases from V and 1 base from J, with 9 bases between. CDR3 residues: CAWSSGWSNQPQHF. CDR3 nucleotides: TGTGCCTGGAGTTCAGGGTGGAGCAATCAGCCCCAGCATTTT.

There are many counts of this clonotype. This chain uses TRBV3-1 with TRBJ2-7; 9 bases line up with TRBD2. Germline lookup yields CDR1 LGHDT and CDR2 YNNKEL (reference sequence). The CDR3 covers 16 residues. V lost 1 base to trimming and J lost 5 bases; unmatched junction nucleotides: 9. CDR3 loop: CASSQVEGSGSNEQYF. In DNA, the CDR3 is TGTGCCAGCAGCCAAGTCGAGGGTAGCGGGAGTAACGAGCAGTACTTC.

In this sample, this clonotype turned up many times. The chain couples TRBV14 to TRBJ2-1, with D possibly matching TRBD1 (5 bases). Trimming stripped 1 base from V and 2 bases from J, with 12 bases between. The length of the CDR3 is 16 residues. Germline V CDR1 and CDR2: SGHDN, FVKESK. CDR3 sequence (DNA): TGTGCCAGCAGCCAAGTTGGTGGGGCCACCTACAATGAGCAGTTCTTC. This codes for CASSQVGGATYNEQFF.

The sample holds a few counts of this clonotype. This chain joins TRBV9 and TRBJ2-7, with D possibly matching TRBD2 (5 bases). The CDR3 consists of 14 residues. Per germline, CDR1 SGDLS and CDR2 YYNGEE. Trimming cost V 0 bases and J 2 bases, with 9 bases left between them. CDR3 sequence (DNA): TGTGCCAGCAGCGTAGCGGGAAGACCCTACGAGCAGTACTTC. This encodes CASSVAGRPYEQYF.

This clonotype has a count of ten or more. V gene TRBV12-3 or TRBV12-4 combines with J gene TRBJ1-1; D gene ambiguous. Deletions cut 10 bases from V and 5 bases from J, with 32 bases between. This CDR3 spans 18 amino acids. CDR3 DNA: TGTGCCACCGACTATAGGGCAATCCGGCGGGGAAGAAGAACTGAAGCTTTCTTT. It translates to CATDYRAIRRGRRTEAFF.

This clonotype was observed a few times. In DNA form, the CDR3 reads TGTGCCAGCGGAGAAATCCCAACTAATGAAAAACTGTTTTTT. Translation: CASGEIPTNEKLFF. J is TRBJ1-4 and V is TRBV6-1; D is undetermined. The ends were cut back, 8 bases at V and 0 bases at J, with 10 bases in the middle. The CDR3 contains 14 residues. CDR1 and CDR2 (germline): MNHNS, SASEGT.

Only a few counts were recorded for this clonotype. The chain employs TRBV18 and TRBJ1-1, with D unresolved. V was shortened by 5 bases and J by 1 base, with 8 bases between the two germline ends. This CDR3 comprises 13 residues. Germline CDR1 reads KGHSH; CDR2 reads LQKENI. The CDR3 sequence is CASSGRKNTEAFF. For the CDR3, the DNA is TGTGCCAGCTCAGGACGAAAGAACACTGAAGCTTTCTTT. Combining the CDR3 with reference TRBV18 and TRBJ1-1 gives the whole variable domain NAGVMQNPRHLVRRRGQEARLRCSPMKGHSHVYWYRQLPEEGLKFMVYLQKENIIDESGMPKERFSAEFPKEGPSILRIQQVVRGDSAAYFCASSGRKNTEAFFGQGTRLTVV.

The sample holds many counts of this clonotype. V is TRBV19 and J is TRBJ1-4; D remains unclear. CDR1 and CDR2 from the germline V gene are LNHDA and SQIVND (reference sequence). The CDR3 extends over 12 amino acids. The germline V and J ends were trimmed by 8 bases and 3 bases, with 7 bases remaining between them. The CDR3, as DNA: TGTGCCAGTGGGAGAGCTAATGAAAAACTGTTTTTT. It encodes CASGRANEKLFF.

This clonotype was seen at least ten times. The CDR3: CSAREGGRATGELFF. CDR3 nucleotides: TGCAGTGCTAGAGAAGGGGGGAGGGCCACCGGGGAGCTGTTTTTT. V and J are TRBV20-1 and TRBJ2-2, with D possibly TRBD2 on 7 matching bases. V lost 0 bases and J lost 4, with 12 bases in between. The CDR3 contains 15 residues. The germline gives CDR1 DFQATT, CDR2 SNEGSKA (reference sequence).

In its sample, this clonotype was seen many times. The V and J genes are TRBV27 and TRBJ1-1; D ambiguous. V lost 1 base to trimming and J lost 0 bases, with 18 bases between them. This CDR3 is 18 amino acids long. Looked up from germline, CDR1 is MNHEY and CDR2 is SMNVEV (reference sequence). The CDR3 nucleotides read TGTGCCAGCAGTTTATTGGGAGGGTTCGGGTCAATGAACACTGAAGCTTTCTTT. Amino acid sequence: CASSLLGGFGSMNTEAFF.

This sequence joins TRBV4-2 and TRBJ2-3; the match to TRBD2 covers 7 bases. The length of the CDR3 is 16 residues. The J segment lost 5 bases and the V segment lost 0 bases, leaving 8 bases of the junction unmatched. Germline V gene data show CDR1 as LGHNA and CDR2 as YNFKEQ. The CDR3 bases are TGTGCCAGCAGCCAAGAGGAGAGCTGGGGGGGAGATACGCAGTATTTT. Translated: CASSQEESWGGDTQYF.

This clonotype was detected many times. The genes are TRBV5-1 and TRBJ2-3; 7 bases are shared with TRBD2. The CDR3 spans 17 residues. The trim removed 5 bases at V and 3 bases at J, leaving 15 bases unmatched. Germline CDR1 is SGHRS and CDR2 is YFSETQ. DNA for the CDR3: TGCGCCAGCAGTTCGTACCTAGCGGAAACTGGGACAGATACGCAGTATTTT. This codes for CASSSYLAETGTDTQYF.

This clonotype was recorded many times. This chain links TRBV10-3 with TRBJ2-3; 10 nucleotides agree with TRBD2. The CDR3 runs to 14 residues. V was pared by 8 bases and J by 3 bases, with 5 bases of the junction left unmatched. Germline CDR1 reads ENHRY; CDR2 reads SYGVKD. The DNA for the CDR3 is TGTGCCATCTCTAGCGGGAGTGGGACAGATACGCAGTATTTT. Amino acid sequence: CAISSGSGTDTQYF.